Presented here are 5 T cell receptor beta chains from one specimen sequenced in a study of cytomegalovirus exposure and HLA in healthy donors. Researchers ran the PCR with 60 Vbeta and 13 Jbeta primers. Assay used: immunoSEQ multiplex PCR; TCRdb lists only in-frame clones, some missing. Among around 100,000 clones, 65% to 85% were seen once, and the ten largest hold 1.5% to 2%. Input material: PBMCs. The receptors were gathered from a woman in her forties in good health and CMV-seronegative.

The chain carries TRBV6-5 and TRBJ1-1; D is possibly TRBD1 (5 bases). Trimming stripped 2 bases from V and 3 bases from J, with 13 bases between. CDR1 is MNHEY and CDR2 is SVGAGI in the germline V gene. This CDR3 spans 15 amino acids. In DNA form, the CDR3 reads TGTGCCAGCAGTTACGCGGGGGGGGGTGACACTGAAGCTTTCTTT. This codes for CASSYAGGGDTEAFF.

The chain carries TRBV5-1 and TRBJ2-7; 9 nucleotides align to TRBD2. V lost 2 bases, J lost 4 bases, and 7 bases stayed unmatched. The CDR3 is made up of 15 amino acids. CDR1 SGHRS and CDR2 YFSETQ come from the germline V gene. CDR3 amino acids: CASSLRTSEPYEQYF. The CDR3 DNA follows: TGCGCCAGCAGCTTAAGGACTAGCGAGCCTTACGAGCAGTACTTC.

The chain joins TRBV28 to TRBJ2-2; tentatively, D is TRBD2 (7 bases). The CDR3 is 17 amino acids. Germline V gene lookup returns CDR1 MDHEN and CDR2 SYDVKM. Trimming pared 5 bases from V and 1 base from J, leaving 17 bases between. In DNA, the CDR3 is TGTGCCAGCAGTCTCACGGGGGGCAGGGGGAACACCGGGGAGCTGTTTTTT. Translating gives CASSLTGGRGNTGELFF.

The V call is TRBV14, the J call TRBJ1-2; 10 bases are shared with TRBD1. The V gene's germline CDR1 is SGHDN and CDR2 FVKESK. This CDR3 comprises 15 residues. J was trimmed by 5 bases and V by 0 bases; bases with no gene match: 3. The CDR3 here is CASSQDQGQGYGYTF. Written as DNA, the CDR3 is TGTGCCAGCAGCCAAGATCAGGGACAGGGGTATGGCTACACCTTC.

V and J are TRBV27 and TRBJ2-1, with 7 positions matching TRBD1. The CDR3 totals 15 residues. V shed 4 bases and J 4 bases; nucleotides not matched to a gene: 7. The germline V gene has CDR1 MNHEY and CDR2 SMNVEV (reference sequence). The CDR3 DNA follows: TGTGCCAGCAGTTCAACAGGGGCCTCTTACAATGAGCAGTTCTTC. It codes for CASSSTGASYNEQFF.